These T cell receptor beta chains were read from a single sample in a study of blood T cell repertoires in COVID-19. The table came from immunoSEQ multiplex PCR; TCRdb's copy has only in-frame clones and leaves some out. The sample records 100,000 to 150,000 clones, approximately 86% being singletons. Sequencing input: PBMCs or T cells enriched from blood (not recorded which). The receptor source for this set is a woman in her forties or fifties who had recovered from COVID-19. CDR3s include the opening cysteine and the closing phenylalanine or tryptophan. Fields, in order: clone size, V gene, D gene, J gene, CDR3 DNA, CDR3 protein. D genes are given only for firm matches. Size tells how often a clone was seen (once, few, many) or the class of an expanded clone, and some rows leave it out.

>NA|TRBV12-5|NA|TRBJ1-2
TGTGCTAGTGGTGAACCGAGCTATGGCTACACCTTC
CASGEPSYGYTF
>NA|TRBV19|NA|TRBJ1-5
TGTGCCAGTAGCACCGGGGGGTATAGCAATCAGCCCCAGCATTTT
CASSTGGYSNQPQHF
>NA|TRBV18|NA|TRBJ1-2
TGTGCCAGCTCACCTTCACAGTTAGCTAACTATGGCTACACCTTC
CASSPSQLANYGYTF
>NA|TRBV7-9|NA|TRBJ1-3
TGTGCCAGCAGCTTAGCTTCGGAGGGAAACACCATATATTTT
CASSLASEGNTIYF
>few|TRBV6-5|TRBD1|TRBJ1-2
TGTGCCAGCAGGCGCAGGGGGGTAGGCTACACCTTC
CASRRRGVGYTF
>NA|TRBV4-3|TRBD1|TRBJ2-6
TGCGCCAGCAGCCATGACAGGGATTTCCCTGGGGCCAACGTCCTGACTTTC
CASSHDRDFPGANVLTF
>NA|TRBV6-5|TRBD1|TRBJ1-1
TGTGCCAGCAGTTATTCGGACAGGGGGCTTACTGAAGCTTTCTTT
CASSYSDRGLTEAFF
>NA|TRBV7-9|TRBD1|TRBJ2-7
TGTGCCAGCAGCCTAACCGGGACAGTCTACGAGCAGTACTTC
CASSLTGTVYEQYF
>NA|TRBV3-1/TRBV3-2|TRBD2|TRBJ2-2
TGTGCCAGCAGCCTAAAGTGGGGTAGCGGGGACACCGGGGAGCTGTTTTTT
CASSLKWGSGDTGELFF
>NA|TRBV9|TRBD1|TRBJ2-6
TGTGCCAGCAGCCGGGACAGCACTTCTGGGGCCAACGTCCTGACTTTC
CASSRDSTSGANVLTF
>NA|TRBV30|TRBD1|TRBJ2-7
TGTGCCTGGAGTGTACGGAGACAGGGGATGTACGAGCAGTACTTC
CAWSVRRQGMYEQYF
>NA|TRBV5-1|NA|TRBJ1-3
TGCGCCAGCAGCACCGGGGGGCAGAGCTCTGGAAACACCATATATTTT
CASSTGGQSSGNTIYF
>few|TRBV18|NA|TRBJ2-7
TGTGCCAGCTCACCATCCCGTTACGAGCAGTACTTC
CASSPSRYEQYF
>NA|TRBV4-3|TRBD1|TRBJ1-1
TGCGCCAGCAGCCAAGATGGCAGGACAGGGCTGAGGACTGAAGCTTTCTTT
CASSQDGRTGLRTEAFF
>NA|TRBV10-1|NA|TRBJ2-5
TGCGCCAGCCAAGATCAGGGTGGGGAGACCCAGTACTTC
CASQDQGGETQYF
>NA|TRBV3-1/TRBV3-2|TRBD2|TRBJ2-5
TGTGCCAGCAGCCAAGCTACGGGGGGTTGGGAGACCCAGTACTTC
CASSQATGGWETQYF
>NA|TRBV28|NA|TRBJ1-2
TGTGCCAGCAGTTTTTTGCGGGGCTACACCTTC
CASSFLRGYTF
>NA|TRBV11-2|TRBD2|TRBJ2-3
TGTGCCAGCAGATACCTAGCGGGGGGGCCCGGAGATACGCAGTATTTT
CASRYLAGGPGDTQYF
>NA|TRBV27|TRBD1|TRBJ2-1
TGTGCCAGCAGCTCCCCGGGACAGGGGATGAATGAGCAGTTCTTC
CASSSPGQGMNEQFF
>NA|TRBV4-1|NA|TRBJ1-4
TGCGCCAGCAGCCAGTCGGGGGGTATCGGTGAAAAACTGTTTTTT
CASSQSGGIGEKLFF